The present T cell receptor (beta chain) was sequenced within a study of human T cells and chemical hapten exposure. About the study: Throughout a study of roughly 24 weeks, patients underwent weekly scalp administration of diphenylcyclopropenone doses. Patch tests containing 0.01% DPC, applied to the upper back, were read at 6 days.

This clonotype was counted once. TCRdb re-analysed the RACE reads in MiXCR, keeping a single row per CDR3 protein. There are approximately 350,000 distinct CDR3 sequences in the sample; roughly 6.3% occur only once, and about 6% lies in the top ten. The V and J ends lost 4 bases and 3 bases respectively, with 9 bases between them. Germline V gene sequence: CDR1 SNHLY, CDR2 FYNNEI. The CDR3 extends over 13 amino acids. Stated time point: patch test 2, 6 weeks after DPC sensitization. Noted treatment: therapeutic diphenylcyclopropenone sensitization with weekly scalp DPC. Each patch test followed a blood draw.

This clonotype originated in a woman aged 18-29 years with alopecia areata. Some clones in this sample may be carry-over from other donors' samples. This material consisted of whole blood, taken in connection with sensitization to the hapten diphenylcyclopropenone (DPC). J is TRBJ2-5 and V is TRBV2; tentative D call: TRBD1 (5 bases). CDR3 sequence reads: CASSGRTKETQYF. CDR3 in DNA: TGTGCCAGCAGTGGCAGGACAAAAGAGACCCAGTACTTC.